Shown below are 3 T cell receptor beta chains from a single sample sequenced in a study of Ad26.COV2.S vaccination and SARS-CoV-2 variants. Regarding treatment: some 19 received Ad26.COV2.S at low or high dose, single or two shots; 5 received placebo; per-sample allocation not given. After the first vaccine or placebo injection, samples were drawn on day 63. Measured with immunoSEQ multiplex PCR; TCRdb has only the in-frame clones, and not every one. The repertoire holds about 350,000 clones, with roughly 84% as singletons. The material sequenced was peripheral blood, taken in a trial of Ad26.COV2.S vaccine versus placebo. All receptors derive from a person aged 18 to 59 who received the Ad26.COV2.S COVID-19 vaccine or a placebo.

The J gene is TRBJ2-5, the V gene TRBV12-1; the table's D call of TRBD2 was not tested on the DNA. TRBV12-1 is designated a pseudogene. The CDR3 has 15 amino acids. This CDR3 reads CASSFERGDQETQYF. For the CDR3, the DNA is TGTGCCAGCAGCTTTGAGCGGGGTGACCAAGAGACCCAGTACTTC.

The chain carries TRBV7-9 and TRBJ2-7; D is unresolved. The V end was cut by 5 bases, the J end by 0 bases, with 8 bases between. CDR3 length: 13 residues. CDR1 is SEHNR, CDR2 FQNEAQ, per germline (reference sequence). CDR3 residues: CASSPWASYEQYF. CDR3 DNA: TGTGCCAGCAGCCCATGGGCCTCCTACGAGCAGTACTTC.

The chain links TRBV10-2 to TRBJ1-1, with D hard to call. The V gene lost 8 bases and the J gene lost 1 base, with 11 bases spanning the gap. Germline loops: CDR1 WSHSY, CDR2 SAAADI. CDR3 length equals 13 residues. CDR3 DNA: TGCGCCAGCGGGAGGGTCTGGAACACTGAAGCTTTCTTT. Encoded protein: CASGRVWNTEAFF.